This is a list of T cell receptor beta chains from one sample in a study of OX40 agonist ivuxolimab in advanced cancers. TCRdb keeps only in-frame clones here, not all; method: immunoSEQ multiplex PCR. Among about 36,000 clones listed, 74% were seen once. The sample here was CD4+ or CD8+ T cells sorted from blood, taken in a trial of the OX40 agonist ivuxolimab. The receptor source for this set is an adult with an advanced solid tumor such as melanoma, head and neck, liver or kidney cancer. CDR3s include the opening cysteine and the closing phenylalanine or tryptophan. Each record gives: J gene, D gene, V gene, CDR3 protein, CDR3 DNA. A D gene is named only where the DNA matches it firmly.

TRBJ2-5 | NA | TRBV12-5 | CASGDQQAQETQYF | TGTGCTAGTGGGGACCAACAGGCCCAAGAGACCCAGTACTTC
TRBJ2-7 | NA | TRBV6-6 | CASSYAGATDEQYF | TGTGCCAGCAGTTACGCGGGGGCCACCGACGAGCAGTACTTC
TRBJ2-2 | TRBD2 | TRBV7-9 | CASSPRGGGTNTGELFF | TGTGCCAGCAGCCCCCGGGGCGGGGGTACCAACACCGGGGAGCTGTTTTTT
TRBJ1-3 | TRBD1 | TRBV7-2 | CASSQRQGEGGNTIYF | TGTGCCAGCAGCCAAAGACAGGGAGAAGGTGGAAACACCATATATTTT
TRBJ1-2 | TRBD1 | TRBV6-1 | CASTTTGANYGYTF | TGTGCCAGCACTACCACAGGGGCGAACTATGGCTACACCTTC
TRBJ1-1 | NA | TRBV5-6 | CASSLPGGSNTEAFF | TGTGCCAGCAGCTTGCCTGGGGGCTCGAACACTGAAGCTTTCTTT
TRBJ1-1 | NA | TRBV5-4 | CASSLAFGQNTEAFF | TGTGCCAGCAGCTTGGCCTTCGGGCAGAACACTGAAGCTTTCTTT
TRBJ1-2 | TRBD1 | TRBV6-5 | CASSYSGGSGYTF | TGTGCCAGCAGTTACTCAGGGGGCAGTGGCTACACCTTC
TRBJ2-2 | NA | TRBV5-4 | CATGGGNTGELFF | TGTGCCACCGGGGGAGGCAACACCGGGGAGCTGTTTTTT
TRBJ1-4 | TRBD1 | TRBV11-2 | CASSLGGTGREKLFF | TGTGCCAGCAGCTTAGGGGGGACAGGAAGAGAAAAACTGTTTTTT
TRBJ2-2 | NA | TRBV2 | CATNLGGPKTGELFF | TGTGCCACCAACCTAGGGGGTCCAAAAACCGGGGAGCTGTTTTTT
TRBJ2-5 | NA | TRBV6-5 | CASSYSGYQETQYF | TGTGCCAGCAGTTACTCAGGGTATCAAGAGACCCAGTACTTC
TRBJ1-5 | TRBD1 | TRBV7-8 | CASSLDWTGLLGPQHF | TGTGCCAGCAGCTTAGATTGGACAGGCCTTTTGGGACCCCAGCATTTT